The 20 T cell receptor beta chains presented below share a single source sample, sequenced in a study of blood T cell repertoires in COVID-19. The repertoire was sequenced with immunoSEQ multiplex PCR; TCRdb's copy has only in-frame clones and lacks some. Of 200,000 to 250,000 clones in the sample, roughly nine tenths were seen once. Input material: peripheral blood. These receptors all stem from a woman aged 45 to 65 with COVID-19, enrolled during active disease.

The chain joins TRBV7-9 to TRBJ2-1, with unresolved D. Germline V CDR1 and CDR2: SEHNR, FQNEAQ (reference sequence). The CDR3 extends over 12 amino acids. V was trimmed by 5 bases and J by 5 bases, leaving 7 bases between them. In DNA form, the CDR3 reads TGTGCCAGCAGCGCTACTAACAATGAGCAGTTCTTC. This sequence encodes CASSATNNEQFF.

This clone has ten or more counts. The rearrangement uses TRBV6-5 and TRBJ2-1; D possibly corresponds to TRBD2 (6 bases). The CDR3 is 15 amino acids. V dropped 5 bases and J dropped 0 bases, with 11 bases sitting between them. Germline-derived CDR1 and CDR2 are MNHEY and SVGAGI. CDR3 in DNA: TGTGCCAGCAGTCTAGCGCCTGGCTCCTACAATGAGCAGTTCTTC. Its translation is CASSLAPGSYNEQFF.

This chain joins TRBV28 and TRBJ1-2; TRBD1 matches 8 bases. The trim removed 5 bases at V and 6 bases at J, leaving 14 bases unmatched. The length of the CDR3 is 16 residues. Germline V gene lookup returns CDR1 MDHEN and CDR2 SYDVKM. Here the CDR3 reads CASSRQGDRTWDGYTF. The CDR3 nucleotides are TGTGCCAGCAGTCGGCAGGGGGACAGGACCTGGGATGGCTACACCTTC.

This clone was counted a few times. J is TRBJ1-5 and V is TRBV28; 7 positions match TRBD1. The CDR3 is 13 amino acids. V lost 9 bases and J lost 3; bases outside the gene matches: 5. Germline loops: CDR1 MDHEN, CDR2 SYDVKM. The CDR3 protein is CASHRGPNQPQHF. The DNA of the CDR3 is TGTGCCAGTCACAGGGGCCCCAATCAGCCCCAGCATTTT.

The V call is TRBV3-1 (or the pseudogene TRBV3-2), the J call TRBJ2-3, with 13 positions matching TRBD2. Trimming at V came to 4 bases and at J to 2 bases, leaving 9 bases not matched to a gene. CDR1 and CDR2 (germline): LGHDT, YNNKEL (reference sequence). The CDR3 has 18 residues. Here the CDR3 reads CASSPRGLAGALTDTQYF. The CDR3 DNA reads TGTGCCAGCAGCCCCCGAGGACTAGCGGGGGCCCTCACAGATACGCAGTATTTT.

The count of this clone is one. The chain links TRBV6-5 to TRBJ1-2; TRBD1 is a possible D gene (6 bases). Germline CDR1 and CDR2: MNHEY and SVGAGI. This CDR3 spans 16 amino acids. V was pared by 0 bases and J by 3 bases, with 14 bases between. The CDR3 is CASSYSFDRHYYGYTF. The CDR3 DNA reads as TGTGCCAGCAGTTACTCCTTCGACAGGCATTACTATGGCTACACCTTC.

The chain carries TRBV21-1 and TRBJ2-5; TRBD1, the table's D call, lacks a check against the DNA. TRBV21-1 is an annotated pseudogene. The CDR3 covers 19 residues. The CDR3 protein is CASSKVFRIGQGSRETQYF. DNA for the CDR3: TGTGCCAGCAGCAAAGTATTTAGAATCGGCCAGGGCTCGAGGGAGACCCAGTACTTC.

CDR3 bases: TGCGCCAGCAGCCCCTCGCTGGGGCCGGGCAATGAGCAGTTCTTC. This encodes CASSPSLGPGNEQFF. The chain employs TRBV5-1 and TRBJ2-1; TRBD1 might be the D (5 bases). The CDR3 totals 15 residues. V lost 4 bases to trimming and J lost 6 bases, with 17 bases between them. CDR1 and CDR2 from the germline V gene are SGHRS and YFSETQ. Based on the CDR3 plus reference TRBV5-1 and TRBJ2-1, the full variable domain is KAGVTQTPRYLIKTRGQQVTLSCSPISGHRSVSWYQQTPGQGLQFLFEYFSETQRNKGNFPGRFSGRQFSNSRSEMNVSTLELGDSALYLCASSPSLGPGNEQFFGPGTRLTVL.

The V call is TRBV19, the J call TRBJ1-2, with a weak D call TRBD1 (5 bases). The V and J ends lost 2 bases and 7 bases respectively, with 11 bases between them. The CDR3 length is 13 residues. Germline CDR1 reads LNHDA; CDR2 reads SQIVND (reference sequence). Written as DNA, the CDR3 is TGTGCCAGTAGTATAAGAAGGGGCGTTGGCTACACCTTC. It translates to CASSIRRGVGYTF. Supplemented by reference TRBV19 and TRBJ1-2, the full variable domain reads DGGITQSPKYLFRKEGQNVTLSCEQNLNHDAMYWYRQDPGQGLRLIYYSQIVNDFQKGDIAEGYSVSREKKESFPLTVTSAQKNPTAFYLCASSIRRGVGYTFGSGTRLTVV.

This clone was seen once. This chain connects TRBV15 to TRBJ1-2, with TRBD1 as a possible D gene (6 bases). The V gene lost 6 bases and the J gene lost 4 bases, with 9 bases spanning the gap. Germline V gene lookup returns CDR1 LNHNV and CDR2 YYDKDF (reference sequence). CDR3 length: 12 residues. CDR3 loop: CATRDRLYGYTF. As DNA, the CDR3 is TGTGCCACCAGGGACAGACTCTATGGCTACACCTTC.

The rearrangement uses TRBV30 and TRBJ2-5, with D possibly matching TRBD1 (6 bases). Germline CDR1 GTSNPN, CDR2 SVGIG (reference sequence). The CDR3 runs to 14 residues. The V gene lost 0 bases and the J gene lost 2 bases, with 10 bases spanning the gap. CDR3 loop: CAWSVQGQQETQYF. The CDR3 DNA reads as TGTGCCTGGAGTGTACAGGGCCAACAAGAGACCCAGTACTTC.

The CDR3 sequence: CASSLGGSSSYEQYV. In DNA, the CDR3 is TGCGCCAGCAGCTTAGGCGGTTCTAGCTCCTACGAGCAGTACGTC. The V call is TRBV5-1, the J call TRBJ2-7, with D unclear. This CDR3 has 15 amino acids. Between the trimmed V and J ends, which lost 2 bases and 0 bases, there was a span of 12 bases. From germline, CDR1 is SGHRS and CDR2 YFSETQ.

CDR3 sequence (DNA): TGTGCCAGTAGTCCAGCGGGGGGGAACACTGAAGCTTTCTTT. This encodes CASSPAGGNTEAFF. The gene calls are TRBV19 and TRBJ1-1; D might be TRBD1 (5 bases). Trimming removed 5 bases from V and 1 base from J, with 11 bases in between. The CDR3 has 14 amino acids. Germline V lookup: CDR1 LNHDA, CDR2 SQIVND (reference sequence).

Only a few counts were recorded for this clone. In DNA form, the CDR3 reads TGCGCCAGCAGCTTGGGAGGGTTCGGGGAGCTGTTTTTT. Amino acids: CASSLGGFGELFF. The J gene is TRBJ2-2, the V gene TRBV5-1, with D perhaps TRBD2 (5 bases). Trimming took off 0 bases at V and 7 bases at J, with 7 bases between the two ends. This CDR3 comprises 13 residues. CDR1 is SGHRS and CDR2 is YFSETQ in the germline V gene. The complete variable domain, with remaining parts taken from reference TRBV5-1 and TRBJ2-2, reads KAGVTQTPRYLIKTRGQQVTLSCSPISGHRSVSWYQQTPGQGLQFLFEYFSETQRNKGNFPGRFSGRQFSNSRSEMNVSTLELGDSALYLCASSLGGFGELFFGEGSRLTVL.

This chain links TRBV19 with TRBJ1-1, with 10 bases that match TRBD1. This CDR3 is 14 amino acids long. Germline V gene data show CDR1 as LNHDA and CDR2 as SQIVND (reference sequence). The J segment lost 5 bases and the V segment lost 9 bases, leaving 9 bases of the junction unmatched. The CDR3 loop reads CASSRDRGLTEAFF. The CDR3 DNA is TGTGCCAGCTCCCGGGACAGGGGACTAACTGAAGCTTTCTTT. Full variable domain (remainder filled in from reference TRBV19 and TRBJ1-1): DGGITQSPKYLFRKEGQNVTLSCEQNLNHDAMYWYRQDPGQGLRLIYYSQIVNDFQKGDIAEGYSVSREKKESFPLTVTSAQKNPTAFYLCASSRDRGLTEAFFGQGTRLTVV.

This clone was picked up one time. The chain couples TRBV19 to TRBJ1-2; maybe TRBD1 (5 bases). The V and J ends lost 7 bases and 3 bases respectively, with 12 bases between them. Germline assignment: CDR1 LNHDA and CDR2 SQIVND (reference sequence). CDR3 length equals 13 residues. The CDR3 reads CASTKAGYYGYTF. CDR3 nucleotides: TGTGCCAGTACCAAGGCAGGGTACTATGGCTACACCTTC.

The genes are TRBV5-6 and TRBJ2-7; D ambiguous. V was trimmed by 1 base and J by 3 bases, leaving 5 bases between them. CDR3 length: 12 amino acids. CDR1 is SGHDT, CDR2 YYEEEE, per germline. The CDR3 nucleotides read TGTGCCAGCAGCTTGTACAGCTACGAGCAGTACGTC. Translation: CASSLYSYEQYV.

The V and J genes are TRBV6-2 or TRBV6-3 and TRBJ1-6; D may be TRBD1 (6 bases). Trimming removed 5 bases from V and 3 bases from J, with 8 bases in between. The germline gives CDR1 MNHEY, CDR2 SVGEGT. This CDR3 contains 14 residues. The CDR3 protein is CASSPRGYNSPLHF. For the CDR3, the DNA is TGTGCCAGCAGTCCCAGGGGCTATAATTCACCCCTCCACTTT.

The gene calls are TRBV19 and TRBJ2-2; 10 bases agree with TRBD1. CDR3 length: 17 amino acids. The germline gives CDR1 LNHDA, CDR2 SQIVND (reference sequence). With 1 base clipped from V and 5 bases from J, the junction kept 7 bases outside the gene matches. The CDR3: CASSIGRDRGVTGELFF. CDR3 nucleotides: TGTGCCAGTAGTATAGGAAGGGACAGGGGAGTGACCGGGGAGCTGTTTTTT.

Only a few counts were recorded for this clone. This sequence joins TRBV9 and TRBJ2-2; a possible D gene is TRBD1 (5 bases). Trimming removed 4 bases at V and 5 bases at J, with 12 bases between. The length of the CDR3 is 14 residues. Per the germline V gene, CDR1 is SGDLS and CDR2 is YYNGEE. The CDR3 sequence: CASSTRTSTGELFF. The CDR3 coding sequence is TGTGCCAGCAGCACCCGGACATCAACCGGGGAGCTGTTTTTT.